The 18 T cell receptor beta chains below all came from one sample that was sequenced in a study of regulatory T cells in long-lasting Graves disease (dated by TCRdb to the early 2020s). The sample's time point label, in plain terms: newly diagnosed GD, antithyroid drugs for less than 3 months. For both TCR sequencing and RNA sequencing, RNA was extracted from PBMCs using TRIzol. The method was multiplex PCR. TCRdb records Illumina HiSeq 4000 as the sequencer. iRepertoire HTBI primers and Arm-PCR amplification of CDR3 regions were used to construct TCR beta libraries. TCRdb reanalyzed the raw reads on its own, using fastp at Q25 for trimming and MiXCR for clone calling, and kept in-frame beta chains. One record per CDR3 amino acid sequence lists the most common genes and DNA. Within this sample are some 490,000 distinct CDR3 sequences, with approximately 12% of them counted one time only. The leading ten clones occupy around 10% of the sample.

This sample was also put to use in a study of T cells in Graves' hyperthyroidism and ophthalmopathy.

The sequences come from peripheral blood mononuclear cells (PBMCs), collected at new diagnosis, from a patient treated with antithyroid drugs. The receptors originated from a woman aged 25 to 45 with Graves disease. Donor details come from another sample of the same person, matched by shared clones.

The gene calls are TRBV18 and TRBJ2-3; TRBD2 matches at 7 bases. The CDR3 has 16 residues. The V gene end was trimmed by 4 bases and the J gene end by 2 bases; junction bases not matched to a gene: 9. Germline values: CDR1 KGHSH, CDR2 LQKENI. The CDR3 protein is CASSQRLADFTDTQYF. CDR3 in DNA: TGTGCCAGCTCACAGAGGCTAGCGGATTTCACAGATACGCAGTATTTT.

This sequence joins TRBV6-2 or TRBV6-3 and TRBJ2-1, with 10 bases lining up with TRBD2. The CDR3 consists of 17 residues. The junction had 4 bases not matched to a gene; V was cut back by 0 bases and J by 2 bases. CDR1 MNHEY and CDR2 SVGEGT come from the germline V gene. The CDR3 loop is CASSYSLAGVAYNEQFF. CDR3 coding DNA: TGTGCCAGCAGTTACTCTCTAGCGGGAGTGGCCTACAATGAGCAGTTCTTC.

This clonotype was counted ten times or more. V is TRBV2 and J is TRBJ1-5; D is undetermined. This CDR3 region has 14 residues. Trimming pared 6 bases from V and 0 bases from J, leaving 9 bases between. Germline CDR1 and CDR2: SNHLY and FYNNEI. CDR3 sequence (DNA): TGTGCCAGCAGAGCGGACGGTAGCAATCAGCCCCAGCATTTT. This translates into CASRADGSNQPQHF.

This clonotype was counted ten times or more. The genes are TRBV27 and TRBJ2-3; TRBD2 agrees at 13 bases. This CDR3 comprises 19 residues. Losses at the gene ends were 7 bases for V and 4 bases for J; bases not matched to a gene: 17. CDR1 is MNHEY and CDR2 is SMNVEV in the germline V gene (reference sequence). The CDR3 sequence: CASIPPAPTSGRVPDTQYF. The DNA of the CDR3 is TGTGCCAGCATCCCACCTGCCCCCACTAGCGGGAGGGTCCCAGATACGCAGTATTTT.

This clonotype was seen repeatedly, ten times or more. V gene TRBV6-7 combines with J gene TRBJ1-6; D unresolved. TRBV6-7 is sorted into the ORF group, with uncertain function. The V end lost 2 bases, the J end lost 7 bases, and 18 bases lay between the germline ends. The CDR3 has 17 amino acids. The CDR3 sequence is CASSYPQGPVRNSPLHF. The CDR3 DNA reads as TGTGCCAGCAGTTACCCGCAAGGCCCGGTGAGAAATTCACCCCTCCACTTT.

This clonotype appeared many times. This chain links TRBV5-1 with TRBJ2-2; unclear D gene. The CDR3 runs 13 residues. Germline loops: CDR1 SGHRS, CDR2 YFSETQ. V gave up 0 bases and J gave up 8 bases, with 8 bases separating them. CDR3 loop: CASSLGASGELFF. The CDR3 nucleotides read TGCGCCAGCAGCTTGGGTGCATCTGGGGAGCTGTTTTTT. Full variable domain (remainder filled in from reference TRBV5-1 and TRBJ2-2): KAGVTQTPRYLIKTRGQQVTLSCSPISGHRSVSWYQQTPGQGLQFLFEYFSETQRNKGNFPGRFSGRQFSNSRSEMNVSTLELGDSALYLCASSLGASGELFFGEGSRLTVL.

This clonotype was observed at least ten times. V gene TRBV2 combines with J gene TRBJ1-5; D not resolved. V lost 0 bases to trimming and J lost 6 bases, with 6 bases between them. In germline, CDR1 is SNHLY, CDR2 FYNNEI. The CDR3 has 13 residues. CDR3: CASSEAEGQPQHF. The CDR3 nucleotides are TGTGCCAGCAGTGAAGCCGAGGGTCAGCCCCAGCATTTT.

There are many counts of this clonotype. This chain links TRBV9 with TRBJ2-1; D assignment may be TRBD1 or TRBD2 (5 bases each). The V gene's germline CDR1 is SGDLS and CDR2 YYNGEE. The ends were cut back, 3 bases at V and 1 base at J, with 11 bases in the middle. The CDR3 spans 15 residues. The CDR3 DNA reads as TGTGCCAGCAGCGCTGGGGGTAAGTCCTACAATGAGCAGTTCTTC. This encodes CASSAGGKSYNEQFF.

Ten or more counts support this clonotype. The CDR3 coding sequence is TGCGCCAGCAGCTGGAAGGGCAGTTACGATGAAAAACTGTTTTTT. Translated, it gives CASSWKGSYDEKLFF. The chain is built from TRBV5-1 and TRBJ1-4; D remains unclear. CDR1 and CDR2 from the germline V gene are SGHRS and YFSETQ. The CDR3 has 15 residues. Trimming removed 3 bases at V and 6 bases at J, with 15 bases between. The variable domain in full, with the rest retrieved from reference TRBV5-1 and TRBJ1-4, is KAGVTQTPRYLIKTRGQQVTLSCSPISGHRSVSWYQQTPGQGLQFLFEYFSETQRNKGNFPGRFSGRQFSNSRSEMNVSTLELGDSALYLCASSWKGSYDEKLFFGSGTQLSVL.

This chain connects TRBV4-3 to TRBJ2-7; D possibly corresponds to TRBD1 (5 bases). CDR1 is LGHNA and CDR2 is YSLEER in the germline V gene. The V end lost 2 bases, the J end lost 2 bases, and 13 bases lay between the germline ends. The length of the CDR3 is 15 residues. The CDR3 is CASSQNVDRTYEQYF. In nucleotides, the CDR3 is TGCGCCAGCAGCCAAAACGTAGACAGAACCTACGAGCAGTACTTC.

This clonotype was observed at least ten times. In DNA form, the CDR3 reads TGCGCCAGCAGCCAAGACTGGGGATCTGAAGCTTTCTTT. As protein: CASSQDWGSEAFF. This sequence joins TRBV4-1 and TRBJ1-1; D remains unclear. Germline V lookup: CDR1 MGHRA, CDR2 YSYEKL. V dropped 0 bases and J dropped 6 bases, with 8 bases sitting between them. The CDR3 totals 13 residues.

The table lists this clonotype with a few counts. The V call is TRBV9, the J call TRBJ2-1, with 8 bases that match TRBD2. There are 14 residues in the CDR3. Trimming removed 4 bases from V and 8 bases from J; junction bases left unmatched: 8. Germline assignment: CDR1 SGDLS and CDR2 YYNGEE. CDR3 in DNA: TGTGCCAGCAGCATAATGACTAGCGCCCATGAGCAGTTCTTC. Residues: CASSIMTSAHEQFF.

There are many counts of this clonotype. The chain's CDR3 is CASSLLPGIANEQFF. The CDR3, as DNA: TGTGCCAGCAGTTTACTACCGGGTATAGCCAATGAGCAGTTCTTC. The chain uses TRBV28 and TRBJ2-1; unclear D gene. The ends were cut back, 2 bases at V and 6 bases at J, with 14 bases in the middle. The CDR3 loop spans 15 amino acids. The germline CDR1 and CDR2 sequences are MDHEN and SYDVKM.

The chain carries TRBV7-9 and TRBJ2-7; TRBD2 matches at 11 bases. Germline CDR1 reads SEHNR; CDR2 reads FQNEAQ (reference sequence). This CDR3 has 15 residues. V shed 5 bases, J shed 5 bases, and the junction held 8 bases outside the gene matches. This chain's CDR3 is CASSLTSGRVDEQYF. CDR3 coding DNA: TGTGCCAGCAGCCTTACTAGCGGGAGAGTCGACGAGCAGTACTTC.

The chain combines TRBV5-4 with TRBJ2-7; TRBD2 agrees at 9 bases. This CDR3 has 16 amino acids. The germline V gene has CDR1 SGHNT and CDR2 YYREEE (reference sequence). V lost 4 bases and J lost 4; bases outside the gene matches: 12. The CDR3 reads CASSAGVTTSGYEQYF. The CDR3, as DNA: TGTGCCAGCAGCGCCGGGGTCACGACTAGCGGATACGAGCAGTACTTC.

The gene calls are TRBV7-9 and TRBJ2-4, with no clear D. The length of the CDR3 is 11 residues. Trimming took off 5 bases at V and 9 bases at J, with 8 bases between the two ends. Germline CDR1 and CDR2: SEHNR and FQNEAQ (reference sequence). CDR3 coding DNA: TGTGCCAGCAGCCTCGAAACCATTCAGTACTTC. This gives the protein CASSLETIQYF.

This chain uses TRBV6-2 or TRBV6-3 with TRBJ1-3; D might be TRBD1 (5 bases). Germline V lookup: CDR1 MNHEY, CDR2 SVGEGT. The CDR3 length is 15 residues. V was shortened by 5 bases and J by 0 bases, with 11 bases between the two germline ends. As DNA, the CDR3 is TGTGCCAGCAGTGAAGGGGCGGACTCTGGAAACACCATATATTTT. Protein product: CASSEGADSGNTIYF.

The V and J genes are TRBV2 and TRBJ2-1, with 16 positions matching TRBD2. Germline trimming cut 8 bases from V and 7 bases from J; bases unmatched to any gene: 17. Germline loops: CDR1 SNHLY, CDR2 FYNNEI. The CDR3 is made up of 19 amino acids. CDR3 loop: CASQPGLAGGRDSINEQFF. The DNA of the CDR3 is TGTGCCAGCCAGCCGGGACTAGCGGGAGGGCGGGACTCAATAAATGAGCAGTTCTTC.